This T cell receptor (beta chain) is drawn from a study of blood T cell repertoires in COVID-19. The wider study: COVID-19 samples from acute and convalescent phases originated in the United States, Italy and Spain. T cells, B-cell-depleted T cells, or PBMCs supplied cDNA or gDNA.

Per the original methods: Researchers report that nucleated cell counts were estimated from reference gene primer amplification. TCRdb's table, derived via immunoSEQ multiplex PCR, lists solely in-frame clones and lacks some. V, J and clone size are those of that table, while D and trimming were read from the DNA. The sample shows about 120,000 clones, over 75% of them seen only once. Germline CDR1 and CDR2: SEHNR and FQNEAQ (reference sequence). The CDR3 is 16 residues long. The ends lost 7 bases at V and 5 bases at J; junction bases unmatched: 16. The receptor was isolated from a woman between 65 and 79 years old who had recovered from COVID-19. The sample comprised peripheral blood. The chain couples TRBV7-9 to TRBJ2-7, with 8 bases that match TRBD2. The CDR3 spells CASTRLSGTSAHEQYF. The CDR3 DNA is TGTGCCAGCACCAGACTCTCCGGGACTAGTGCCCACGAGCAGTACTTC. The complete variable domain, with remaining parts taken from reference TRBV7-9 and TRBJ2-7, reads DTGVSQNPRHKITKRGQNVTFRCDPISEHNRLYWYRQTLGQGPEFLTYFQNEAQLEKSRLLSDRFSAERPKGSFSTLEIQRTEQGDSAMYLCASTRLSGTSAHEQYFGPGTRLTVT.